These 27 T cell receptor beta chains share one sample of origin, sequenced in a study of identical twins. Each CDR3 protein is one row after TCRdb ran MiXCR on the 5' RACE reads. The sample has fewer than 450,000 distinct CDR3 sequences, about 10% seen once; the top ten hold 8.5% to 10%. Sequencing was carried out using naive T cells sorted from blood. The receptors were sampled from a woman between 50 and 59 years old in good health.

This clonotype showed up many times. The chain uses TRBV24-1 and TRBJ2-3; 7 bases are a match to TRBD1. V shed 4 bases and J 5 bases; nucleotides not matched to a gene: 11. Germline CDR1 KGHDR, CDR2 SFDVKD. This CDR3 spans 16 amino acids. CDR3: CATSDLTGAQRDTQYF. CDR3 coding DNA: TGTGCCACCAGTGACTTAACAGGGGCGCAAAGAGATACGCAGTATTTT.

This chain uses TRBV6-5 with TRBJ2-1, with D possibly matching TRBD2 (6 bases). Trimming cost V 4 bases and J 6 bases, with 16 bases left between them. Germline CDR1 is MNHEY and CDR2 is SVGAGI. The CDR3 is made up of 15 amino acids. As DNA, the CDR3 is TGTGCCAGCAGTTCTAAAAGGGACTTTGGCAATGAGCAGTTCTTC. Its protein is CASSSKRDFGNEQFF.

The table lists this clonotype with a few counts. The genes are TRBV20-1 and TRBJ1-5; 7 bases align to TRBD1. J was trimmed by 2 bases and V by 2 bases; bases with no gene match: 3. The CDR3 contains 14 residues. The V gene's germline CDR1 is DFQATT and CDR2 SNEGSKA (reference sequence). The CDR3 sequence is CSARLQGGNQPQHF. The CDR3 bases are TGCAGTGCTAGACTGCAGGGGGGCAATCAGCCCCAGCATTTT.

The table lists this clonotype with many counts. CDR3 in amino acids: CASSKQETQYF. In DNA form, the CDR3 reads TGTGCCAGCAGTAAACAAGAGACCCAGTACTTC. The rearrangement uses TRBV6-5 and TRBJ2-5; D call uncertain. From germline, CDR1 is MNHEY and CDR2 SVGAGI. V shed 5 bases and J shed 2 bases, with 3 bases lying between them. The CDR3 is 11 residues long.

The gene calls are TRBV6-2 or TRBV6-3 and TRBJ2-1, with TRBD2 matching over 9 bases. This CDR3 has 14 amino acids. V was pared by 5 bases and J by 8 bases, with 7 bases of the junction left unmatched. Germline V gene lookup returns CDR1 MNHEY and CDR2 SVGEGT. CDR3: CASSRGTSLYEQFF. The CDR3 DNA reads as TGTGCCAGCAGTCGCGGGACTAGCCTTTATGAGCAGTTCTTC.

This clonotype was picked up a small number of times. The germline gene is not matched at one end of the junction; a read error may be the cause. The CDR3 region has the DNA TGTGCCACCAGCGATTTATCGGCTAAAGGGTACAATGAGCAGTTCTTC. This sequence encodes CATSDLSAKGYNEQFF. The V call is TRBV24-1, the J call TRBJ2-1; no firm D call. Germline values: CDR1 KGHDR, CDR2 SFDVKD. The CDR3 covers 16 residues.

This clonotype was observed a single time. The J gene is TRBJ2-2, the V gene TRBV7-3; possibly TRBD1 for D (5 bases). The germline V gene has CDR1 SGHTA and CDR2 FQGTGA. Trimming shortened V by 5 bases and J by 4 bases, and 14 bases separated the two germline ends. This CDR3 has 15 amino acids. The CDR3, as DNA: TGTGCCAGCAGCCCGCCTGGGGCGTCCACCGGGGAGCTGTTTTTT. It specifies CASSPPGASTGELFF.

This clonotype occurred many times. The J gene is TRBJ1-3, the V gene TRBV29-1; D remains ambiguous. This CDR3 contains 13 residues. Trimming took off 3 bases at V and 4 bases at J, with 10 bases between the two ends. Germline V gene sequence: CDR1 SQVTM, CDR2 ANQGSEA. CDR3 residues: CSVEAARGNTIYF. CDR3 in DNA: TGCAGCGTTGAGGCGGCTCGCGGAAACACCATATATTTT.

In its sample, this clonotype was seen many times. The genes are TRBV5-1 and TRBJ1-1; tentative D call: TRBD1 (6 bases). The CDR3 totals 13 residues. V was pared by 6 bases and J by 4 bases, with 13 bases between. Germline CDR1 SGHRS, CDR2 YFSETQ. The CDR3 region has the DNA TGCGCCAGCACACAGGGTATCGGCACTGAAGCTTTCTTT. This codes for CASTQGIGTEAFF. Full variable domain (missing parts from reference TRBV5-1 and TRBJ1-1): KAGVTQTPRYLIKTRGQQVTLSCSPISGHRSVSWYQQTPGQGLQFLFEYFSETQRNKGNFPGRFSGRQFSNSRSEMNVSTLELGDSALYLCASTQGIGTEAFFGQGTRLTVV.

There are many counts of this clonotype. This rearrangement joins TRBV12-3 or TRBV12-4 to TRBJ1-2, with TRBD1 identical over 8 bases. V was clipped by 5 bases and J by 8 bases; unmatched bases: 7. The CDR3 totals 13 residues. For the CDR3, the DNA is TGTGCCAGCAGTCCTAGACAGGGGCAGGGCTACACCTTC. Its translation: CASSPRQGQGYTF.

The J gene is TRBJ1-1, the V gene TRBV10-3; possibly TRBD1 for D (6 bases). The length of the CDR3 is 12 residues. Germline V gene lookup returns CDR1 ENHRY and CDR2 SYGVKD. Trimming took off 10 bases at V and 2 bases at J, with 11 bases between the two ends. The CDR3 loop reads CATGTPNTEAFF. CDR3 sequence (DNA): TGTGCCACCGGGACACCCAACACTGAAGCTTTCTTT.

In its sample, this clonotype was seen many times. The gene calls are TRBV7-9 and TRBJ1-4; D is undetermined. The ends were cut back, 5 bases at V and 5 bases at J, with 3 bases in the middle. The CDR3 sequence is 11 residues long. Per germline, CDR1 SEHNR and CDR2 FQNEAQ (reference sequence). This chain's CDR3 is CASSRNEKLFF. DNA of the CDR3: TGTGCCAGCAGCAGAAATGAAAAACTGTTTTTT.

This clonotype has more than one count but fewer than ten. The junction shows a germline mismatch at one end, possibly a read error. This rearrangement joins TRBV7-7 to TRBJ2-5; D unclear. Germline V gives CDR1 SSHAT, CDR2 FNYEAQ (reference sequence). CDR3 size: 13 residues. The CDR3 bases are TGTGCTAGCAGCTCCCGGAATTCTGAGACCCAGTACTTC. Amino acids: CASSSRNSETQYF.

There are many counts of this clonotype. This chain links TRBV14 with TRBJ2-3; 14 bases fit TRBD2. The trim removed 1 base at V and 1 base at J, leaving 7 bases unmatched. Germline CDR1 is SGHDN and CDR2 is FVKESK. The CDR3 contains 19 residues. The DNA of the CDR3 is TGTGCCAGCAGCCAAGGACGGACTAGCGGGAGGTTAGGCACAGATACGCAGTATTTT. This translates into CASSQGRTSGRLGTDTQYF.

This clonotype was recorded at least ten times. V gene TRBV5-1 combines with J gene TRBJ1-5; D unresolved. CDR1 is SGHRS, CDR2 YFSETQ, per germline. Trimming removed 0 bases from V and 3 bases from J, with 10 bases in between. CDR3 size: 15 residues. This CDR3 reads CASSLDGVDNQPQHF. CDR3 in DNA: TGCGCCAGCAGCTTGGATGGGGTCGACAATCAGCCCCAGCATTTT.

This clonotype has ten or more counts. The rearrangement links TRBV5-1 to TRBJ2-2; possible D gene TRBD2, 6 bases. Trimming took off 4 bases at V and 4 bases at J, with 14 bases between the two ends. The CDR3 length is 15 residues. The germline gives CDR1 SGHRS, CDR2 YFSETQ. CDR3 protein: CASSRSAGLTGELFF. DNA of the CDR3: TGCGCCAGCAGCCGCTCGGCGGGACTCACCGGGGAGCTGTTTTTT.

This clonotype was detected ten times or more. The genes are TRBV29-1 and TRBJ1-4; no firm D call. Deletions cut 1 base from V and 2 bases from J, with 8 bases between. This CDR3 has 14 residues. Per germline, CDR1 SQVTM and CDR2 ANQGSEA. In DNA, the CDR3 is TGCAGCGTTGAAGGAGGGAGGACTAATGAAAAACTGTTTTTT. This gives the protein CSVEGGRTNEKLFF.

This clonotype was detected many times. This chain links TRBV4-1 with TRBJ1-1; perhaps TRBD1 as D (6 bases). Between the trimmed V and J ends, which lost 4 bases and 1 base, there was a span of 10 bases. Germline CDR1 is MGHRA and CDR2 is YSYEKL. The CDR3 loop spans 14 amino acids. The CDR3 DNA reads as TGCGCCAGCAGCCGAAGGACAGAGAACACTGAAGCTTTCTTT. Its protein product is CASSRRTENTEAFF.

The chain combines TRBV5-1 with TRBJ2-7; possibly TRBD1 for D (6 bases). The CDR3 contains 13 residues. The ends were cut back, 4 bases at V and 5 bases at J, with 13 bases in the middle. CDR1 is SGHRS and CDR2 is YFSETQ in the germline V gene. CDR3 sequence (DNA): TGCGCCAGCAGCCCTAAACAGGGAGACGAGCAGTACTTC. It codes for CASSPKQGDEQYF. Variable domain in full (rest from reference TRBV5-1 and TRBJ2-7): KAGVTQTPRYLIKTRGQQVTLSCSPISGHRSVSWYQQTPGQGLQFLFEYFSETQRNKGNFPGRFSGRQFSNSRSEMNVSTLELGDSALYLCASSPKQGDEQYFGPGTRLTVT.

The chain recombines TRBV27 with TRBJ2-7; D not resolved. Trimming shortened V by 7 bases and J by 5 bases, and 18 bases separated the two germline ends. The CDR3 length is 14 residues. Germline assignment: CDR1 MNHEY and CDR2 SMNVEV (reference sequence). The CDR3 region has the DNA TGTGCCAGCACCCAGGCCCCCGCCCGGGACGAGCAGTACGTC. It specifies CASTQAPARDEQYV.

This rearrangement joins TRBV12-3 or TRBV12-4 to TRBJ2-6, with a weak D call TRBD2 (6 bases). Trimming stripped 5 bases from V and 4 bases from J, with 9 bases between. CDR3 length: 14 amino acids. CDR3 amino acids: CASSPGGGANVLTF. As DNA, the CDR3 is TGTGCCAGCAGTCCTGGGGGGGGGGCCAACGTCCTGACTTTC.

The sample holds a few counts of this clonotype. The genes are TRBV19 and TRBJ2-6; the D is unclear. Germline CDR1 reads LNHDA; CDR2 reads SQIVND (reference sequence). V lost 7 bases to trimming and J lost 0 bases, with 16 bases between them. This CDR3 has 17 residues. This chain's CDR3 is CASIRLGPNSGANVLTF. DNA of the CDR3: TGTGCCAGTATTAGACTTGGACCCAACTCTGGGGCCAACGTCCTGACTTTC.

This clonotype appeared a few times. The chain links TRBV3-1 to TRBJ1-5, with unresolved D. Deletions cut 1 base from V and 13 bases from J, with 14 bases between. Germline-derived CDR1 and CDR2 are LGHDT and YNNKEL (reference sequence). The CDR3 runs to 13 residues. Here the CDR3 reads CASSQGAQAQQHF. The DNA for the CDR3 is TGTGCCAGCAGCCAAGGAGCTCAGGCCCAACAGCATTTT. Supplemented by reference TRBV3-1 and TRBJ1-5, the full variable domain reads DTAVSQTPKYLVTQMGNDKSIKCEQNLGHDTMYWYKQDSKKFLKIMFSYNNKELIINETVPNRFSPKSPDKAHLNLHINSLELGDSAVYFCASSQGAQAQQHFGDGTRLSIL.

The genes are TRBV5-6 and TRBJ2-7; no clear D. Trimming removed 1 base from V and 6 bases from J, with 8 bases in between. From germline, CDR1 is SGHDT and CDR2 YYEEEE. This CDR3 has 12 residues. The CDR3 nucleotides are TGTGCCAGCAGCTTGAGTTCAGTCGAGCAGTACTTC. Its translation: CASSLSSVEQYF.

This clonotype has only a few counts. The chain employs TRBV7-6 and TRBJ1-1; 10 nucleotides match TRBD1. Germline CDR1 reads SGHVS; CDR2 reads FNYEAQ. Trimming at V came to 3 bases and at J to 6 bases, leaving 7 bases not matched to a gene. The CDR3 contains 15 residues. CDR3 loop: CASSFVTGGSSEAFF. Written as DNA, the CDR3 is TGTGCCAGCAGCTTCGTGACAGGGGGCTCCTCTGAAGCTTTCTTT.

The rearrangement joins TRBV27 to TRBJ2-1; D possibly corresponds to TRBD2 (6 bases). The V gene's germline CDR1 is MNHEY and CDR2 SMNVEV (reference sequence). The CDR3 spans 16 residues. V shed 6 bases and J shed 6 bases, with 21 bases lying between them. CDR3 residues: CASRRSRDSSTNEQFF. CDR3 DNA sequence: TGTGCCAGCAGACGAAGCCGGGACTCAAGTACCAATGAGCAGTTCTTC.

V usage is TRBV2 and J usage is TRBJ2-7, with a weak D call TRBD2 (6 bases). With 9 bases removed from V and 2 bases from J, the gap between germline ends came to 11 bases. Germline-derived CDR1 and CDR2 are SNHLY and FYNNEI. The CDR3 loop spans 12 amino acids. In nucleotides, the CDR3 is TGTGCCAGGGGGACTGGGACCTACGAGCAGTACTTC. The encoded protein is CARGTGTYEQYF.